A single sample is the source of the 26 T cell receptor beta chains below, sequenced in a study of cytomegalovirus exposure and HLA in healthy donors. Repertoires were generated with immunoSEQ multiplex PCR, while TCRdb's copy carries only in-frame clones and drops some. Among about 130,000 clones listed, just under 90% were seen once. The sample comprised PBMCs. The source of these receptors is a young man in good health and CMV-seronegative.

The CDR3 loop is CASTTYRTGGYEQYF. Here the CDR3 DNA reads TGTGCCAGCACCACTTATCGGACAGGGGGCTACGAGCAGTACTTC. The V gene is TRBV28, the J gene TRBJ2-7; 10 nucleotides line up with TRBD1. The CDR3 sequence is 15 residues long. From germline, CDR1 is MDHEN and CDR2 SYDVKM. Losses at the gene ends were 7 bases for V and 3 bases for J; bases not matched to a gene: 9.

This clone came up a few times. The gene calls are TRBV10-1 and TRBJ1-2, with D possibly being TRBD1 (6 bases). The CDR3 runs to 13 residues. V was cut by 5 bases and J by 4 bases, with 11 bases left in between. The V gene's germline CDR1 is WNHNN and CDR2 SYGVQD (reference sequence). The CDR3 bases are TGCGCCAGCAGTCCGGACAGAAGCTATGGCTACACCTTC. Encoded protein: CASSPDRSYGYTF.

The sample holds a few counts of this clone. This chain uses TRBV7-9 with TRBJ1-1; 7 bases agree with TRBD1. Germline CDR1 and CDR2: SEHNR and FQNEAQ (reference sequence). This CDR3 is built from 14 residues. V shed 3 bases, J shed 3 bases, and the junction held 4 bases outside the gene matches. CDR3 loop: CASSLIRGDTEAFF. CDR3 nucleotide sequence: TGTGCCAGCAGCTTGATCAGGGGGGACACTGAAGCTTTCTTT.

The chain couples TRBV4-1 to TRBJ1-6, with TRBD1 matching over 7 bases. Unmatched junction bases numbered 15, after V lost 3 bases and J lost 7 bases. This CDR3 has 18 amino acids. The germline V gene has CDR1 MGHRA and CDR2 YSYEKL. The CDR3 sequence is CASSQVGAGGPQNSPLHF. Written as DNA, the CDR3 is TGCGCCAGCAGCCAGGTCGGGGCAGGGGGGCCTCAGAATTCACCCCTCCACTTT.

This clone appeared many times. This rearrangement joins TRBV7-9 to TRBJ2-1, with 12 positions matching TRBD2. V was pared by 5 bases and J by 6 bases, with 8 bases of the junction left unmatched. Germline V lookup: CDR1 SEHNR, CDR2 FQNEAQ (reference sequence). This CDR3 has 16 residues. CDR3: CASSPRTSGVPNEQFF. CDR3 in DNA: TGTGCCAGCAGCCCCCGGACTAGCGGGGTACCCAATGAGCAGTTCTTC.

The V gene is TRBV6-1, the J gene TRBJ1-2; D is possibly TRBD1 (6 bases). The CDR3 loop spans 14 amino acids. Germline CDR1 reads MNHNS; CDR2 reads SASEGT. Trimming cost V 3 bases and J 5 bases, with 13 bases left between them. The CDR3 is CASSDWSRGYGYTF. The CDR3 bases are TGTGCCAGCAGTGATTGGAGCAGGGGATATGGCTACACCTTC.

This chain links TRBV7-9 with TRBJ1-5, with D possibly being TRBD1 (5 bases). V lost 11 bases to trimming and J lost 7 bases, with 12 bases between them. Germline CDR1 and CDR2: SEHNR and FQNEAQ (reference sequence). This CDR3 region has 11 residues. CDR3 sequence reads: CASGDGQPQHF. As DNA, the CDR3 is TGTGCCTCGGGGGATGGGCAGCCCCAGCATTTT.

The CDR3, as DNA: TGTGCCAGCAGCTTATGGCGGAGGAACACTGAAGCTTTCTTT. Translating it yields CASSLWRRNTEAFF. The chain recombines TRBV7-2 with TRBJ1-1; D is ambiguous. The V end lost 2 bases, the J end lost 1 base, and 8 bases lay between the germline ends. Germline CDR1 is SGHTA and CDR2 is FQGNSA. The CDR3 length is 14 residues.

The CDR3 spells CASSPPVARSLGYTF. The CDR3 DNA is TGTGCCAGCTCACCACCGGTCGCCAGGTCGTTGGGCTACACCTTC. The V gene is TRBV18, the J gene TRBJ1-2; D is unclear. The CDR3 has 15 amino acids. Trimming cost V 0 bases and J 8 bases, with 16 bases left between them. Germline-derived CDR1 and CDR2 are KGHSH and LQKENI.

The genes are TRBV11-3 and TRBJ2-7; 7 bases map to TRBD1. Trimming cost V 5 bases and J 4 bases; bases outside gene matches: 5. Germline V CDR1 and CDR2: SGHNT, YENEEA. This CDR3 is 13 amino acids long. The CDR3 region has the DNA TGTGCCAGCAGCCCGGGACAGTATTACGAGCAGTACTTC. It encodes CASSPGQYYEQYF.

This chain uses TRBV2 with TRBJ2-5; a weak D match, TRBD1 (5 bases). V lost 7 bases and J 1 base, leaving 13 bases between the germline ends. Per the germline V gene, CDR1 is SNHLY and CDR2 is FYNNEI. The CDR3 spans 14 residues. The CDR3 DNA follows: TGTGCCAGCAAAGACAGCAGACTCCAAGAGACCCAGTACTTC. Its translation is CASKDSRLQETQYF.

This chain joins TRBV30 and TRBJ2-7; the match to TRBD1 covers 7 bases. Germline V gives CDR1 GTSNPN, CDR2 SVGIG (reference sequence). This CDR3 is built from 21 residues. Trimming took 0 bases from V and 3 from J; bases not matched to a gene: 26. The CDR3 nucleotides read TGTGCCTGGAGTGTACACCGAATACAGGGGTTACTGATAAGTGGCCTCTACGAGCAGTACTTC. It translates to CAWSVHRIQGLLISGLYEQYF.

This clone came up once. The chain combines TRBV5-5 with TRBJ1-3; 8 bases match TRBD1. The V segment lost 5 bases and the J segment 0 bases; nucleotides outside the gene matches: 7. CDR3 length equals 16 residues. Germline V CDR1 and CDR2: SGHKS, YYEKEE (reference sequence). In nucleotides, the CDR3 is TGTGCCAGCAGGGGAGGGACAGGAGACTCTGGAAACACCATATATTTT. Translating it yields CASRGGTGDSGNTIYF.

The chain couples TRBV13 to TRBJ2-5; 10 bases fit TRBD2. The J call may be in error: the DNA end matches TRBJ2-7 better. Per germline, CDR1 PRHDT and CDR2 FYEKMQ (reference sequence). The CDR3 runs 16 residues. The CDR3: CASSSSGGENYYEQYF. In nucleotides, the CDR3 is TGTGCCAGCAGTTCCAGCGGGGGGGAAAATTACTACGAGCAGTACTTC.

The V and J genes are TRBV5-1 and TRBJ1-1, with 8 bases lining up with TRBD1. CDR1 and CDR2 from the germline V gene are SGHRS and YFSETQ. V lost 4 bases, J lost 4 bases, and 6 bases stayed unmatched. The CDR3 extends over 14 amino acids. The CDR3 loop is CASSTVTGGTEAFF. For the CDR3, the DNA is TGCGCCAGCAGCACGGTAACAGGGGGCACTGAAGCTTTCTTT.

The rearrangement joins TRBV6-5 to TRBJ1-2; D might be TRBD1 (5 bases). Trimming removed 3 bases from V and 4 bases from J, with 12 bases in between. In germline, CDR1 is MNHEY, CDR2 SVGAGI. The CDR3 consists of 14 residues. CDR3 coding DNA: TGTGCCAGCAGTTATCAAGGGGTCGGCTATGGCTACACCTTC. This gives the protein CASSYQGVGYGYTF.

The gene calls are TRBV14 and TRBJ2-7, with 14 bases fitting TRBD2. CDR1 and CDR2 from the germline V gene are SGHDN and FVKESK. The length of the CDR3 is 17 residues. The trim removed 3 bases at V and 6 bases at J, leaving 10 bases unmatched. The CDR3 reads CASSQMMGLAGVFEQYF. CDR3 nucleotides: TGTGCCAGCAGCCAGATGATGGGACTAGCGGGGGTCTTCGAGCAGTACTTC.

The chain combines TRBV27 with TRBJ2-1; possibly TRBD2 for D (6 bases). Trimming removed 2 bases at V and 6 bases at J, with 17 bases between. Germline V gene lookup returns CDR1 MNHEY and CDR2 SMNVEV (reference sequence). The CDR3 runs 16 residues. CDR3 nucleotides: TGTGCCAGCAGTTTAGGAGCCGGGGGTAGGTTCAATGAGCAGTTCTTC. Its protein product is CASSLGAGGRFNEQFF.

The chain joins TRBV7-9 to TRBJ1-5, with 9 bases aligning to TRBD1. The CDR3 totals 15 residues. V lost 0 bases to trimming and J lost 4 bases; unmatched junction nucleotides: 1. Germline lookup yields CDR1 SEHNR and CDR2 FQNEAQ (reference sequence). The CDR3 sequence is CASSLAGTGNQPQHF. The CDR3 region has the DNA TGTGCCAGCAGCTTAGCCGGGACAGGGAATCAGCCCCAGCATTTT.

The chain is built from TRBV6-5 and TRBJ2-5, with a weak D call TRBD2 (6 bases). The CDR3 contains 16 residues. Per germline, CDR1 MNHEY and CDR2 SVGAGI. Trimming removed 0 bases at V and 5 bases at J, with 16 bases between. CDR3 loop: CASSYSRSLGGETQYF. DNA of the CDR3: TGTGCCAGCAGTTACTCGAGGTCCCTCGGAGGGGAGACCCAGTACTTC.

The chain couples TRBV6-5 to TRBJ1-2; 11 nucleotides agree with TRBD1. The CDR3 covers 16 residues. CDR1 MNHEY and CDR2 SVGAGI come from the germline V gene. V was pared by 2 bases and J by 4 bases, with 6 bases of the junction left unmatched. CDR3 sequence (DNA): TGTGCCAGCAGTTACCTTCGGACAGGGGGCATCTATGGCTACACCTTC. This codes for CASSYLRTGGIYGYTF.

J is TRBJ2-1 and V is TRBV29-1; TRBD1 matches at 12 bases. The ends lost 6 bases at V and 8 bases at J; junction bases unmatched: 11. Germline CDR1 reads SQVTM; CDR2 reads ANQGSEA. This CDR3 contains 15 residues. DNA for the CDR3: TGCAGCGTCTTTAACACCGGGACAGGGGGCCATGAGCAGTTCTTC. As protein: CSVFNTGTGGHEQFF.

Regarding this clone: The junction does not match germline at one end; this may be a read error. The chain employs TRBV7-3 and TRBJ1-1; D remains unclear. In germline, CDR1 is SGHTA, CDR2 FQGTGA. The CDR3 consists of 15 residues. CDR3 coding DNA: TGTGCCAGCAGCATAACTTCGGGAGCCAACACTGAAGCTTTCTTT. Its protein product is CASSITSGANTEAFF.

The chain couples TRBV28 to TRBJ1-1, with 7 bases lining up with TRBD1. V dropped 7 bases and J dropped 10; count of bases not matched to a gene: 15. Germline loops: CDR1 MDHEN, CDR2 SYDVKM. The CDR3 is 14 residues long. The DNA for the CDR3 is TGTGCCAGCAACTCGTTTTCAGGGGGAGGAGTAGCTTTCTTT. Amino acids: CASNSFSGGGVAFF.

The V call is TRBV5-1, the J call TRBJ2-3; a weak D match, TRBD2 (6 bases). CDR1 is SGHRS and CDR2 is YFSETQ in the germline V gene. Trimming shortened V by 4 bases and J by 1 base, and 10 bases separated the two germline ends. This CDR3 spans 14 amino acids. CDR3 loop: CASSRGEGTDTQYF. The CDR3 region has the DNA TGCGCCAGCAGCCGCGGGGAGGGCACAGATACGCAGTATTTT.

V is TRBV11-2 and J is TRBJ1-3; no clear D gene. V dropped 0 bases and J dropped 8 bases, with 8 bases sitting between them. The V gene's germline CDR1 is SGHAT and CDR2 FQNNGV. The CDR3 has 13 amino acids. CDR3 residues: CASSLEQEDTIYF. CDR3 in DNA: TGTGCCAGCAGCTTAGAACAAGAAGACACCATATATTTT.